The 26 T cell receptor beta chains presented below share a single source sample, sequenced in a study of blood T cell repertoires in COVID-19. Generated by immunoSEQ multiplex PCR, the TCRdb table keeps only in-frame clones and is missing some. Of around 100,000 clones listed, about nine tenths are singletons. Sequences were obtained from peripheral blood. The receptors originated from a man younger than 35 with COVID-19, enrolled during active disease.

J is TRBJ2-7 and V is TRBV2; a possible D gene is TRBD1 (6 bases). In germline, CDR1 is SNHLY, CDR2 FYNNEI. The V end lost 4 bases, the J end lost 2 bases, and 9 bases lay between the germline ends. This CDR3 contains 13 residues. DNA for the CDR3: TGTGCCAGCAGTGTTCAGGGGACCTACGAGCAGTACTTC. Translated, it gives CASSVQGTYEQYF. Drawing the rest from reference TRBV2 and TRBJ2-7, the complete variable domain is EPEVTQTPSHQVTQMGQEVILRCVPISNHLYFYWYRQILGQKVEFLVSFYNNEISEKSEIFDDQFSVERPDGSNFTLKIRSTKLEDSAMYFCASSVQGTYEQYFGPGTRLTVT.

The chain is built from TRBV5-8 and TRBJ2-3, with D perhaps TRBD1 (5 bases). Trimming stripped 2 bases from V and 4 bases from J, with 5 bases between. Germline values: CDR1 SGHTS, CDR2 YDEGEE. This CDR3 spans 12 amino acids. CDR3 coding DNA: TGTGCCAGCAGCTTCAGGGCAGATACGCAGTATTTT. The encoded protein is CASSFRADTQYF.

For the CDR3, the DNA is TGCGCCAGCAGCGAGCCTAGCGGGAGTAAGTACTTC. This encodes CASSEPSGSKYF. The chain recombines TRBV5-1 with TRBJ2-7; TRBD2 aligns across 10 bases. Per the germline V gene, CDR1 is SGHRS and CDR2 is YFSETQ. The CDR3 is 12 amino acids. Trimming removed 4 bases from V and 11 bases from J; junction bases left unmatched: 6.

This chain joins TRBV5-1 and TRBJ1-1; D is unclear. V was clipped by 0 bases and J by 4 bases, with 10 bases between them. Germline-derived CDR1 and CDR2 are SGHRS and YFSETQ. The CDR3 consists of 14 residues. The CDR3 protein is CASSLVFWPTEAFF. The CDR3 region has the DNA TGCGCCAGCAGCTTGGTTTTCTGGCCCACTGAAGCTTTCTTT. Together with reference TRBV5-1 and TRBJ1-1, the CDR3 gives the full variable domain: KAGVTQTPRYLIKTRGQQVTLSCSPISGHRSVSWYQQTPGQGLQFLFEYFSETQRNKGNFPGRFSGRQFSNSRSEMNVSTLELGDSALYLCASSLVFWPTEAFFGQGTRLTVV.

This chain joins TRBV14 and TRBJ2-7; weak D call: TRBD1 (6 bases). This CDR3 has 16 amino acids. V lost 0 bases, J lost 7 bases, and 19 bases lay in between. Germline CDR1 and CDR2: SGHDN and FVKESK. CDR3 sequence reads: CASSQDLGRTEEEQYF. CDR3 coding DNA: TGTGCCAGCAGCCAAGATTTAGGACGGACAGAGGAGGAGCAGTACTTC.

The chain links TRBV5-1 to TRBJ1-3, with 10 bases lining up with TRBD1. The CDR3 runs to 16 residues. The V gene's germline CDR1 is SGHRS and CDR2 YFSETQ. V shed 0 bases and J 4 bases; nucleotides not matched to a gene: 4. The CDR3 region is CASSLAGDRGGNTIYF. The CDR3, as DNA: TGCGCCAGCAGCTTGGCCGGGGACAGGGGAGGAAACACCATATATTTT.

This sequence joins TRBV29-1 and TRBJ2-6; the match to TRBD2 covers 7 bases. J lost 5 bases, V lost 5 bases, and 15 bases had no gene match. CDR3 length: 17 amino acids. The germline CDR1 and CDR2 sequences are SQVTM and ANQGSEA. CDR3 sequence (DNA): TGCAGCGTTTTTTTTAGACTAGCATACAGTCGGGCCAACGTCCTGACTTTC. It codes for CSVFFRLAYSRANVLTF.

V and J are TRBV4-3 and TRBJ2-3; tentative D call: TRBD2 (6 bases). The germline V gene encodes CDR1 LGHNA and CDR2 YSLEER. This CDR3 spans 16 amino acids. Trimming removed 0 bases at V and 3 bases at J, with 13 bases between. Here the CDR3 DNA reads TGCGCCAGCAGCCAAGATTGGAGGGGCGGTACAGATACGCAGTATTTT. Its protein product is CASSQDWRGGTDTQYF.

This clone was found once. This chain connects TRBV30 to TRBJ1-1; no clear D. CDR1 and CDR2 from the germline V gene are GTSNPN and SVGIG (reference sequence). With 0 bases removed from V and 0 bases from J, the gap between germline ends came to 17 bases. The CDR3 extends over 17 amino acids. The CDR3 region has the DNA TGTGCCTGGAGTGTACCGGACGGAGGGAGAATGAACACTGAAGCTTTCTTT. Encoded protein: CAWSVPDGGRMNTEAFF.

The chain employs TRBV18 and TRBJ1-5; D gene unclear. This CDR3 comprises 15 residues. Germline loops: CDR1 KGHSH, CDR2 LQKENI. The V and J ends lost 4 bases and 4 bases respectively, with 14 bases between them. The CDR3 DNA is TGTGCCAGCTCACTCGATGGAGGGAATAATCAGCCCCAGCATTTT. This translates into CASSLDGGNNQPQHF.

V is TRBV9 and J is TRBJ2-7; TRBD1 agrees at 11 bases. Germline assignment: CDR1 SGDLS and CDR2 YYNGEE. The CDR3 loop spans 15 amino acids. V shed 3 bases and J 1 base; nucleotides not matched to a gene: 3. The CDR3 DNA reads TGTGCCAGCAGCGAAGGGACAGGGGGGTCCTACGAGCAGTACTTC. Encoded protein: CASSEGTGGSYEQYF.

This sequence joins TRBV19 and TRBJ1-5; tentatively, D is TRBD1 (6 bases). From germline, CDR1 is LNHDA and CDR2 SQIVND (reference sequence). This CDR3 region has 14 residues. V was pared by 3 bases and J by 7 bases, with 13 bases between. CDR3 protein: CASSIVQGRQPQHF. In DNA, the CDR3 is TGTGCCAGTAGTATTGTCCAGGGGAGACAGCCCCAGCATTTT.

This sequence joins TRBV5-1 and TRBJ1-4, with D tentatively TRBD1 (5 bases). V gave up 3 bases and J gave up 3 bases, with 18 bases separating them. This CDR3 contains 17 residues. Germline V gene sequence: CDR1 SGHRS, CDR2 YFSETQ. CDR3 nucleotide sequence: TGCGCCAGCAGCTCCCAGAAGCCCGACAGAGCTAATGAAAAACTGTTTTTT. Residues: CASSSQKPDRANEKLFF.

V usage is TRBV14 and J usage is TRBJ1-5; D is uncertain. With 0 bases removed from V and 4 bases from J, the gap between germline ends came to 4 bases. Germline CDR1 reads SGHDN; CDR2 reads FVKESK. This CDR3 spans 13 amino acids. The CDR3 sequence is CASSQDRNQPQHF. The CDR3 DNA is TGTGCCAGCAGCCAAGACAGAAATCAGCCCCAGCATTTT.

CDR3 residues: CASSNGGAGQPQHF. CDR3 coding DNA: TGTGCCAGCAGCAACGGTGGTGCGGGTCAGCCCCAGCATTTT. The chain employs TRBV5-6 and TRBJ1-5; D not certain. Germline lookup yields CDR1 SGHDT and CDR2 YYEEEE. Trimming removed 4 bases at V and 6 bases at J, with 14 bases between. The CDR3 runs to 14 residues.

With regard to this clone: A read error may produce the germline difference seen at one junction end. The V gene is TRBV10-3, the J gene TRBJ1-4; D might be TRBD1 (5 bases). CDR1 is ENHRY, CDR2 SYGVKD, per germline. The CDR3 extends over 15 amino acids. The CDR3 loop reads CAISTNPGVNEKLLF. The CDR3 bases are TGTGCCATCAGTACTAACCCGGGGGTTAATGAAAAACTGCTTTTT.

The V and J genes are TRBV28 and TRBJ1-2; D might be TRBD1 (6 bases). This CDR3 contains 14 residues. CDR1 and CDR2 (germline): MDHEN, SYDVKM. The V end lost 6 bases, the J end lost 6 bases, and 17 bases lay between the germline ends. The CDR3 region is CASRQGPRLDGYTF. In nucleotides, the CDR3 is TGTGCCAGCAGGCAGGGGCCCCGGTTAGATGGCTACACCTTC.

J is TRBJ2-2 and V is TRBV24-1; 9 bases are shared with TRBD1. V lost 4 bases and J lost 1; bases outside the gene matches: 6. This CDR3 spans 17 amino acids. Germline CDR1 and CDR2: KGHDR and SFDVKD. CDR3 in amino acids: CATSDQTGGLNTGELFF. The CDR3, as DNA: TGTGCCACCAGTGACCAGACAGGGGGGTTGAACACCGGGGAGCTGTTTTTT.

The gene calls are TRBV12-3 or TRBV12-4 and TRBJ1-6; D possibly corresponds to TRBD1 (6 bases). The CDR3 length is 13 residues. The V gene lost 5 bases and the J gene lost 7 bases, with 9 bases spanning the gap. Here the CDR3 reads CASSPDRNSPLHF. Written as DNA, the CDR3 is TGTGCCAGCAGTCCCGACAGGAATTCACCCCTCCACTTT.

The chain has TRBV24-1 and TRBJ2-3; 9 bases match TRBD1. Germline lookup yields CDR1 KGHDR and CDR2 SFDVKD. The CDR3 is 15 residues long. V trimming: 3 bases; J trimming: 3 bases; junction bases outside the gene matches: 3. The CDR3 DNA reads TGTGCCACCAGTGATCGACAGGGGGGGACAGATACGCAGTATTTT. Translated, it gives CATSDRQGGTDTQYF.

This clone was found a few times. V gene TRBV5-4 combines with J gene TRBJ1-2; tentative D call: TRBD1 (6 bases). Germline-derived CDR1 and CDR2 are SGHNT and YYREEE (reference sequence). This CDR3 is built from 13 residues. V shed 5 bases and J shed 10 bases, with 18 bases lying between them. In DNA form, the CDR3 reads TGTGCCAGCAGTGATACCGGGACACGGCCCTACACCTTC. Its translation is CASSDTGTRPYTF.

The rearrangement links TRBV3-1 (or the pseudogene TRBV3-2) to TRBJ2-5, with a tentative D call TRBD2 (5 bases). Trimming removed 4 bases from V and 1 base from J, with 16 bases in between. Germline V lookup: CDR1 LGHDT, CDR2 YNNKEL (reference sequence). This CDR3 is 16 amino acids long. This CDR3 is CASSLLDAGPQETQYF. For the CDR3, the DNA is TGTGCCAGCAGCCTTCTTGACGCGGGTCCCCAAGAGACCCAGTACTTC.

The chain uses TRBV7-2 and TRBJ2-5; possible D gene TRBD1, 6 bases. The CDR3 is 16 amino acids. Trimming removed 3 bases at V and 4 bases at J, with 18 bases between. Germline loops: CDR1 SGHTA, CDR2 FQGNSA. CDR3 sequence reads: CASSFTGSGLPETQYF. Written as DNA, the CDR3 is TGTGCCAGCAGCTTTACAGGGTCGGGTTTGCCAGAGACCCAGTACTTC.

The chain recombines TRBV7-9 with TRBJ2-4; 11 nucleotides match TRBD1. This CDR3 region has 18 residues. V lost 7 bases to trimming and J lost 0 bases; unmatched junction nucleotides: 11. Germline CDR1 is SEHNR and CDR2 is FQNEAQ (reference sequence). CDR3: CASNKGQGDLLAKNIQYF. The CDR3 DNA is TGTGCCAGCAACAAGGGACAGGGGGACCTTCTAGCCAAAAACATTCAGTACTTC.

This chain connects TRBV9 to TRBJ1-1, with 9 bases lining up with TRBD1. This CDR3 region has 15 residues. The V gene end was trimmed by 7 bases and the J gene end by 7 bases; junction bases not matched to a gene: 14. Germline CDR1 is SGDLS and CDR2 is YYNGEE. CDR3 amino acids: CASSRTGGQGFEAFF. CDR3 DNA: TGTGCCAGCTCCCGAACGGGAGGACAGGGGTTTGAAGCTTTCTTT.

This clone was found a few times. The chain carries TRBV24-1 and TRBJ1-2, with unresolved D. There are 13 residues in the CDR3. The V gene's germline CDR1 is KGHDR and CDR2 SFDVKD. Deletions cut 4 bases from V and 1 base from J, with 6 bases between. In DNA, the CDR3 is TGTGCCACCAGTGAACGGAGTAACTATGGCTACACCTTC. It codes for CATSERSNYGYTF.